This TCR beta chain originates from a study of blood T cell repertoires in COVID-19. In the study overall: Whether acute or convalescent, the COVID-19 samples came from the United States, Italy and Spain. PBMCs, B-cell-depleted T cells, or T cells provided the cDNA or gDNA that made up the material.

In the authors' workflow: Using reference gene primer amplification, nucleated cell counts were estimated. The protocol was immunoSEQ multiplex PCR, while the TCRdb copy is restricted to in-frame clones and leaves out a portion. V and J calls and clone size are as listed in that table; D and trimming were resolved from the DNA. This table holds more than 95,000 clones, about 88% found once. Trimming shortened V by 0 bases and J by 6 bases, and 8 bases separated the two germline ends. This CDR3 region has 13 residues. CDR1 and CDR2 (germline): LNHNV, YYDKDF (reference sequence). The receptor's source is a woman older than 75 with acute or convalescent COVID-19. Sequenced input: peripheral blood. The chain uses TRBV15 and TRBJ1-2; TRBD1 is a possible D gene (5 bases). CDR3 sequence: CATSREVGDGYTF. The CDR3 coding sequence is TGTGCCACCAGCAGAGAGGTAGGGGATGGCTACACCTTC. The whole variable domain, filled in from reference TRBV15 and TRBJ1-2, reads DAMVIQNPRYQVTQFGKPVTLSCSQTLNHNVMYWYQQKSSQAPKLLFHYYDKDFNNEADTPDNFQSRRPNTSFCFLDIRSPGLGDTAMYLCATSREVGDGYTFGSGTRLTVV.